This TCR beta chain comes out of a study of OX40 agonist ivuxolimab in advanced cancers. Patients who had autoimmune disease history or got systemic immunosuppression were left out. General study results and limits: At 0.1 to 3.0 mg/kg and by week 6, CD4+ and CD8+ T cells in the blood had expanded clonally.

Comments on this clone: Its antigen is not known.

V shed 4 bases and J shed 0 bases, with 15 bases lying between them. In germline, CDR1 is SGHNT, CDR2 YENEEA. CDR3 length equals 16 residues. TCRdb's table, derived via immunoSEQ multiplex PCR, lists solely in-frame clones and lacks some. The sample lists about 38,000 clones, about 90% occurring once. This receptor was identified in an adult with an advanced solid tumor such as melanoma, head and neck, liver or kidney cancer. The sample consisted of CD4+ or CD8+ T cells sorted from blood, taken in a trial of the OX40 agonist ivuxolimab. The chain uses TRBV11-3 and TRBJ1-2, with D perhaps matching TRBD1 (5 bases). CDR3 loop: CASSSWGRRANYGYTF. The DNA of the CDR3 is TGTGCCAGCAGCTCGTGGGGGAGGAGAGCTAACTATGGCTACACCTTC.